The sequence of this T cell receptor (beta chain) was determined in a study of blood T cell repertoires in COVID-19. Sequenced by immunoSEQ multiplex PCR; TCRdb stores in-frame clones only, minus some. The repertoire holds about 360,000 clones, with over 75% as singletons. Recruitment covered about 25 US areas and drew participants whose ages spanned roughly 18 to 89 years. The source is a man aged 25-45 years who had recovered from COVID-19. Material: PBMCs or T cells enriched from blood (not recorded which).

The CDR3 sequence: CASRGGQGARTEAFF. The CDR3 DNA sequence: TGCGCCAGCCGCGGGGGACAGGGGGCGAGGACTGAAGCTTTCTTT. The genes are TRBV10-2 and TRBJ1-1, with 12 positions matching TRBD1. V shed 8 bases and J 5 bases; nucleotides not matched to a gene: 9. This CDR3 comprises 15 residues. In germline, CDR1 is WSHSY, CDR2 SAAADI.